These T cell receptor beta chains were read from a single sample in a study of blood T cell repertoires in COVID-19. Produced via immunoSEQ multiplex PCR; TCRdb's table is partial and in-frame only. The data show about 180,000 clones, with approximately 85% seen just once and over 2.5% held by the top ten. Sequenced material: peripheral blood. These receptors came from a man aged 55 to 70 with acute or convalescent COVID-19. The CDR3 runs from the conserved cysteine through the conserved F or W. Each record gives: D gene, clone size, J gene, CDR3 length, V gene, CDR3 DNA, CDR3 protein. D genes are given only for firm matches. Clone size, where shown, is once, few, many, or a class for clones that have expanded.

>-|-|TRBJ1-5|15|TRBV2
TGTGCCACTTCAGGGTCGACCCCTTCATATCAGCCCCAGCATTTT
CATSGSTPSYQPQHF
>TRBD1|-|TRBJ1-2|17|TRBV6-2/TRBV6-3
TGTGCCAGCAGTTTAACCCGGACAGGGGCAACTAACTATGGCTACACCTTC
CASSLTRTGATNYGYTF
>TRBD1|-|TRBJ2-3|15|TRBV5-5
TGTGCCAGCAGCTGGACAGGGGGGCAGTCGAATACGCAGTATTTT
CASSWTGGQSNTQYF
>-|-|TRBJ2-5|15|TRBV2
TGTGCCAGCAGTGACCCGGCGGGACGACAAGAGACCCAGTACTTC
CASSDPAGRQETQYF
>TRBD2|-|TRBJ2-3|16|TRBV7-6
TGTGCCAGCAGCCGAGCGGGAGGGCCGCGCACAGATACGCAGTATTTT
CASSRAGGPRTDTQYF
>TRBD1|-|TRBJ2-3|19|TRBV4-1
TGCGCCAGCAGCCTGGCGCCTTGGGGCAGGGGGCCGAAGACAGATACGCAGTATTTT
CASSLAPWGRGPKTDTQYF
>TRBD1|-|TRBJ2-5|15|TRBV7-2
TGTGCCAGCAGCTCGTCGACAGGGGGCTTTGAGACCCAGTACTTC
CASSSSTGGFETQYF
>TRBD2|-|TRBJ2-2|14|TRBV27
TGTGCCAGCAGTAGGGAGGGTTACACCGGGGAGCTGTTTTTT
CASSREGYTGELFF
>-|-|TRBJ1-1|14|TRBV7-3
TGTGCCAGCAGCTTGAACAACATGAACACTGAAGCTTTCTTT
CASSLNNMNTEAFF
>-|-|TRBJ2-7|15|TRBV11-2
TGTGCCAGCAGCGACCCGGGACTGAGTTCCTACGAGCAGTACTTC
CASSDPGLSSYEQYF
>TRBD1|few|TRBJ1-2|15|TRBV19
TGTGCCAGTAGCCCTCGAGGACAGGGGGAGTATGGCTACACCTTC
CASSPRGQGEYGYTF
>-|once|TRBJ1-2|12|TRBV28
TGTGCCACCGTGGGGAGTAACTATGGCTACACCTTC
CATVGSNYGYTF
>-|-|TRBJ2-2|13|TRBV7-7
TGTGCTAGCAGCTTCGAGGACACCGGGGAGCTGTTTTTT
CASSFEDTGELFF
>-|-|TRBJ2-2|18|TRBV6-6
TGTGCCAGCAGTCCCCGGGGGTGGGGCCGAACGAACACCGGGGAGCTGTTTTTT
CASSPRGWGRTNTGELFF
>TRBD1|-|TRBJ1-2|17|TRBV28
TGTGCCAGCAGTCCCCCCGACAGGGGGGCTATGGGCTATGGCTACACCTTC
CASSPPDRGAMGYGYTF
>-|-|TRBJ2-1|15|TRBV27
TGTGCCAGCAGTTTTTCTGAGACAGTGCAAGGTGAGCAGTTCTTC
CASSFSETVQGEQFF
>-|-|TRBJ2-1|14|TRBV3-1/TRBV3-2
TGTGCCAGCAGCCCCGAGTACCTCCCAGGTGAGCAGTTCTTC
CASSPEYLPGEQFF
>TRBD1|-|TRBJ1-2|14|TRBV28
TGTGCCAGCAGCACAGGGGGCGTCAACTATGGCTACACCTTC
CASSTGGVNYGYTF
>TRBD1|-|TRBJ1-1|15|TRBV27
TGTGCCAGCAGTTTCCTGGGACAGGGGGCCGGTGAAGCTTTCTTT
CASSFLGQGAGEAFF
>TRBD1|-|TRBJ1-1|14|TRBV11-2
TGTGCCAGCAGCTTAGATGGGACAGTCACTGAAGCTTTCTTT
CASSLDGTVTEAFF
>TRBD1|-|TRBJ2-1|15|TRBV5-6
TGTGCCAGCAGCTTGGTTACGACAGGGGCAAATGAGCAGTTCTTC
CASSLVTTGANEQFF
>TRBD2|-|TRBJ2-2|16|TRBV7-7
TGTGCTAGCAGCCCTACAGCGGGAGTGAGGACCGGGGAGCTGTTTTTT
CASSPTAGVRTGELFF
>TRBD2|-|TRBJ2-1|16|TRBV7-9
TGTGCCAGCAGAGGACTAGCGGATTCTCGGGACAATGAGCAGTTCTTC
CASRGLADSRDNEQFF
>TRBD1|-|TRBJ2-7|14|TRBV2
TGTGCCAGCAAGGGGACAGGGCTCACCTACGAGCAGTACTTC
CASKGTGLTYEQYF
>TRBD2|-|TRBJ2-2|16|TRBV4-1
TGCGCCAGCAGCCCGCGACTAGCGGCCGTCACCGGGGAGCTGTTTTTT
CASSPRLAAVTGELFF
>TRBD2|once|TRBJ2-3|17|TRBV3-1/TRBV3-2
TGTGCCAGCAGCCAAGGACTAGCGGGAGCTCGGGCAGATACGCAGTATTTT
CASSQGLAGARADTQYF
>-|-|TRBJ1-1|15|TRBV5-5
TGTGCCAGCAGTCTTAGCGGGGGGCCGGACACTGAAGCTTTCTTT
CASSLSGGPDTEAFF
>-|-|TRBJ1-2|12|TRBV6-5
TGTGCCAGCAGTTATCGCGGCTATGGCTACACCTTC
CASSYRGYGYTF
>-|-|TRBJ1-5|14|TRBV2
TGTGCCAGCAGTAGCTACAGGAGGGGACAGCCCCAGCATTTT
CASSSYRRGQPQHF
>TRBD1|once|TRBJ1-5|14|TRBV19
TGTGCCAGTAGTGACGACAGGGGATATCAGCCCCAGCATTTT
CASSDDRGYQPQHF